The 18 T cell receptor beta chains below were found in one sample sequenced in a study of T cells in Graves' hyperthyroidism and ophthalmopathy. It was RNA transcripts that yielded the amplified TCR beta CDR3 regions. The HTBI set primed first-round TCR CDR3 RT-PCR. MiXCR, applied by TCRdb to the multiplex PCR reads, yields one record per CDR3 protein. The sample has about 280,000 distinct CDR3 sequences, 20% to 30% seen once. The sequencing input was blood. The origin of the receptors is a man aged 40-49 years with Graves' hyperthyroidism that later progressed to Graves' ophthalmopathy.

This clonotype was seen at least ten times. Its ends do not fully match the called genes, so a read error is possible. The chain links TRBV5-1 to TRBJ2-5; D gene ambiguous. The CDR3 runs to 11 residues. Per germline, CDR1 SGHRS and CDR2 YFSETQ. The CDR3 DNA is TGTGCCAGCAGCTCACAAGAGACCCAGTACTTC. Residues: CASSSQETQYF. The whole variable domain, filled in from reference TRBV5-1 and TRBJ2-5, reads KAGVTQTPRYLIKTRGQQVTLSCSPISGHRSVSWYQQTPGQGLQFLFEYFSETQRNKGNFPGRFSGRQFSNSRSEMNVSTLELGDSALYLCASSSQETQYFGPGTRLLVL.

This clonotype has a count of ten or more. The chain carries TRBV20-1 and TRBJ2-3, with TRBD2 matching 13 bases. Germline V gene lookup returns CDR1 DFQATT and CDR2 SNEGSKA (reference sequence). V shed 6 bases, J shed 6 bases, and the junction held 9 bases outside the gene matches. CDR3 length equals 15 residues. The CDR3 coding sequence is TGCAGTGCACGTGGACTAGCGGGAGCTGGGGATACGCAGTATTTT. It translates to CSARGLAGAGDTQYF.

This clonotype was seen ten or more times. V is TRBV6-5 and J is TRBJ2-7, with 7 bases fitting TRBD2. Germline V lookup: CDR1 MNHEY, CDR2 SVGAGI. The CDR3 has 17 residues. The junction had 10 bases not matched to a gene; V was cut back by 0 bases and J by 2 bases. In DNA form, the CDR3 reads TGTGCCAGCAGTTACTCAGAACGGCGCGGGAGCACCTACGAGCAGTACTTC. Its translation is CASSYSERRGSTYEQYF.

V gene TRBV12-3 or TRBV12-4 combines with J gene TRBJ1-1; D remains unclear. V was shortened by 6 bases and J by 5 bases, with 19 bases between the two germline ends. This CDR3 has 15 amino acids. The CDR3 reads CASSPVAGPYTEAFF. The DNA for the CDR3 is TGTGCCAGCAGCCCCGTGGCGGGTCCATATACTGAAGCTTTCTTT.

The rearrangement uses TRBV24-1 and TRBJ1-2; 9 nucleotides align to TRBD1. Trimming cost V 3 bases and J 3 bases; bases outside gene matches: 4. CDR1 and CDR2 from the germline V gene are KGHDR and SFDVKD. This CDR3 is built from 15 residues. The CDR3 bases are TGTGCCACCAGTGATCCACAGGGGGCGGACTATGGCTACACCTTC. Residues: CATSDPQGADYGYTF.

This clonotype was observed at least ten times. The chain employs TRBV28 and TRBJ1-1; no definite D call. The CDR3 spans 11 residues. The V gene's germline CDR1 is MDHEN and CDR2 SYDVKM. Trimming stripped 7 bases from V and 14 bases from J, with 17 bases between. The CDR3, as DNA: TGTGCCAGCACCACCAAGGTATTCATCTTCTTT. Translation gives CASTTKVFIFF.

The V call is TRBV12-3 or TRBV12-4, the J call TRBJ2-3; 11 bases map to TRBD1. The CDR3 is 18 amino acids. Trimming cost V 3 bases and J 0 bases; bases outside gene matches: 8. The CDR3 DNA reads TGTGCCAGCAGTTTTACCTCCGGGACAGGGGGTAGCACAGATACGCAGTATTTT. Translating gives CASSFTSGTGGSTDTQYF.

This clonotype was recorded many times. V gene TRBV7-8 combines with J gene TRBJ2-7; TRBD2 aligns across 7 bases. This CDR3 comprises 14 residues. J gave up 0 bases and V 5 bases, and 4 bases lay outside the gene matches. Germline V gene lookup returns CDR1 SGHVS and CDR2 FQNEAQ. The CDR3 reads CASSLRDYSYEQYF. In DNA form, the CDR3 reads TGTGCCAGCAGCCTCCGGGACTACTCCTACGAGCAGTACTTC.

This clonotype has a count of ten or more. The V call is TRBV5-1, the J call TRBJ2-7; 9 nucleotides match TRBD2. The germline gives CDR1 SGHRS, CDR2 YFSETQ. After removal of 5 bases from V and 0 bases from J, the junction contained 9 bases not matched to a gene. CDR3 length: 16 residues. The CDR3 loop reads CASREALAGNSYEQYF. The CDR3 DNA reads TGCGCCAGCAGGGAAGCCCTAGCGGGGAACTCCTACGAGCAGTACTTC. Together with reference TRBV5-1 and TRBJ2-7, the CDR3 gives the full variable domain: KAGVTQTPRYLIKTRGQQVTLSCSPISGHRSVSWYQQTPGQGLQFLFEYFSETQRNKGNFPGRFSGRQFSNSRSEMNVSTLELGDSALYLCASREALAGNSYEQYFGPGTRLTVT.

This clonotype came up a few times. The chain is built from TRBV3-1 and TRBJ2-7; D ambiguous. V was pared by 4 bases and J by 5 bases, with 9 bases between. The CDR3 spans 12 residues. CDR1 is LGHDT, CDR2 YNNKEL, per germline (reference sequence). This CDR3 reads CASSPSAHEQYF. CDR3 bases: TGTGCCAGCAGCCCTTCCGCCCACGAGCAGTACTTC.

This clonotype was recorded at least ten times. The genes are TRBV12-3 or TRBV12-4 and TRBJ1-2; D is unclear. The CDR3 contains 14 residues. V was clipped by 7 bases and J by 5 bases, with 17 bases between them. In DNA, the CDR3 is TGTGCCAGCACCCTTAACCCGGCGTTATATGGCTACACCTTC. The encoded protein is CASTLNPALYGYTF.

This clonotype was seen at least ten times. The chain joins TRBV20-1 to TRBJ2-7, with 10 positions matching TRBD2. The ends lost 3 bases at V and 3 bases at J; junction bases unmatched: 5. The CDR3 is 14 residues long. The germline CDR1 and CDR2 sequences are DFQATT and SNEGSKA (reference sequence). The CDR3 DNA is TGCAGTGCTAGGGCTAGCGGGAGAAACTACGAGCAGTACTTC. The encoded protein is CSARASGRNYEQYF.

This clonotype was counted only a few times. This may come from a read error, since a much larger clone is one base off. The chain couples TRBV3-1 to TRBJ2-7; no clear D. This CDR3 contains 14 residues. Per the germline V gene, CDR1 is LGHDT and CDR2 is YNNKEL (reference sequence). Trimming pared 0 bases from V and 6 bases from J, leaving 12 bases between. DNA of the CDR3: TGTGCCAGCAGCCAAGACCCCGCCAGCTGCGAGCAGTACTTC. Translation: CASSQDPASCEQYF.

This clonotype has ten or more counts. The chain carries TRBV12-3 or TRBV12-4 and TRBJ2-7, with 8 bases that match TRBD1. The CDR3 is 15 amino acids. V lost 5 bases, J lost 0 bases, and 6 bases stayed unmatched. The CDR3 loop is CASSENRGASYEQYF. The CDR3 bases are TGTGCCAGCAGTGAGAACAGGGGGGCCTCCTACGAGCAGTACTTC.

This clonotype has at least ten counts. A read error may produce the germline difference seen at one junction end. This sequence joins TRBV20-1 and TRBJ2-7, with D tentatively TRBD2 (5 bases). There are 17 residues in the CDR3. Germline-derived CDR1 and CDR2 are DFQATT and SNEGSKA (reference sequence). CDR3 DNA: TGCAGTGCTAGAGATCTCTCCTCGGGGAGATCCTCCCACGAGCAGTACTTC. Its protein product is CSARDLSSGRSSHEQYF.

The table lists this clonotype with many counts. The V call is TRBV7-9, the J call TRBJ1-1; the D is unclear. The CDR3 consists of 13 residues. CDR1 and CDR2 from the germline V gene are SEHNR and FQNEAQ (reference sequence). Trimming removed 1 base from V and 11 bases from J, with 14 bases in between. Here the CDR3 DNA reads TGTGCCAGCAGCTTAGGGGCCGAGATTCGGGCTTTCTTT. The encoded protein is CASSLGAEIRAFF.

V gene TRBV19 combines with J gene TRBJ2-7; no firm D call. The CDR3 runs to 13 residues. The V and J ends lost 4 bases and 1 base respectively, with 8 bases between them. The germline gives CDR1 LNHDA, CDR2 SQIVND (reference sequence). This CDR3 reads CASSNSGSYEQYF. In DNA, the CDR3 is TGTGCCAGTAGTAATTCAGGTTCCTACGAGCAGTACTTC.

The chain has TRBV19 and TRBJ2-7; 10 bases map to TRBD2. The J segment lost 3 bases and the V segment lost 4 bases, leaving 0 bases of the junction unmatched. Germline CDR1 LNHDA, CDR2 SQIVND (reference sequence). The CDR3 consists of 13 residues. The CDR3 sequence is CASSTSGSYEQYF. CDR3 bases: TGTGCCAGTAGTACTAGCGGGAGCTACGAGCAGTACTTC.